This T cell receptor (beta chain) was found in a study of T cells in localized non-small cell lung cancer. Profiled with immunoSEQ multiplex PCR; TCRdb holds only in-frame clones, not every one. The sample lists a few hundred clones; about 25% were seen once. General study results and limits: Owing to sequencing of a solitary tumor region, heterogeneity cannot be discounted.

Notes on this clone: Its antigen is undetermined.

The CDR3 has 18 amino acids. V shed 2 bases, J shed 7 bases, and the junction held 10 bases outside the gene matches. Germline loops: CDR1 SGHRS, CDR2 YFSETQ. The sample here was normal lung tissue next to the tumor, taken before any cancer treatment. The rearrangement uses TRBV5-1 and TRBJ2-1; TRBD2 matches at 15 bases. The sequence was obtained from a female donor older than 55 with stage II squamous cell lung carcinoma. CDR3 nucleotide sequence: TGCGCCAGCAGCTTAACTGCCGGGACTAGCGGGGGGAGGAATGAGCAGTTCTTC. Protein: CASSLTAGTSGGRNEQFF.